This T cell receptor (beta chain) appears in the sequencing data of a study of blood T cell repertoires in COVID-19. Study context: COVID-19 samples, acute and convalescent, were from the United States, Italy and Spain. T cells, B-cell-depleted T cells, or PBMCs provided the cDNA or gDNA that served as material.

The ends were cut back, 6 bases at V and 4 bases at J, with 12 bases in the middle. CDR1 is ENHRY, CDR2 SYGVKD, per germline. CDR3 length equals 13 residues. Original data processing: Researchers report that nucleated cell counts were estimated from reference gene primer amplification. Only in-frame clones appear in the TCRdb table, and some are missing; sequencing was by immunoSEQ multiplex PCR. V and J calls and clone size are copied from that table; D and trimming were computed from the DNA. This repertoire shows roughly 49,000 clones, roughly 89% found once; its top ten account for under 5%. What was sequenced was peripheral blood. The sequence came from a man between 60 and 75 years old with active COVID-19. V and J are TRBV10-3 and TRBJ1-2; D gene ambiguous. The CDR3 sequence is CAISPDTSYGYTF. Here the CDR3 DNA reads TGTGCCATCAGCCCCGACACTAGCTATGGCTACACCTTC.